This T cell receptor (beta chain) is from a study of T cells in Graves' hyperthyroidism and ophthalmopathy. The overall study: Pretreatment peripheral blood was obtained at initial diagnosis.

Whole-study results and caveats: Most clonotypes that expanded in the thyroid above 0.001 also showed up in blood. Ophthalmopathy onset followed model prediction by a median approximately 7 months.

This clonotype has a count of ten or more. Its antigen is as yet unknown. Uncontrolled infections, other autoimmune diseases, pregnancy or lactation led to exclusion of patients. Germline assignment: CDR1 SGHRS and CDR2 YFSETQ. The CDR3 extends over 15 amino acids. The ends were cut back, 4 bases at V and 2 bases at J, with 12 bases in the middle. TCR beta CDR3 sequences were amplified from RNA transcripts. TCR CDR3 underwent first-round RT-PCR with the HTBI primer set. TCRdb called the multiplex PCR reads again in MiXCR, with one record for every CDR3 protein. Of around 350,000 distinct CDR3 sequences in the sample, about 16% are singletons; the top ten hold roughly a fifth.

This rearrangement joins TRBV5-1 to TRBJ2-2; D possibly corresponds to TRBD1 (6 bases). This receptor was taken from a woman aged 55-69 years with Graves' ophthalmopathy. The source material was blood. This CDR3 reads CASSIGQLNTGELFF. Here the CDR3 DNA reads TGCGCCAGCAGCATTGGACAGCTCAACACCGGGGAGCTGTTTTTT.